Shown below are 27 T cell receptor beta chains from a single sample sequenced in a study of T cell clonotyping in hematopoietic cell transplantation. TCRdb's copy holds only in-frame clones and misses some; the assay was immunoSEQ multiplex PCR. The data show about 13,000 clones, with about 93% seen just once and about 1.3% held by the top ten. Sequenced: peripheral blood mononuclear cells. Every receptor here comes from a young man in good health. Some clones in this sample may be carry-over from other donors' samples.

V usage is TRBV4-2 and J usage is TRBJ2-5, with 9 bases identical to TRBD2. Germline V gives CDR1 LGHNA, CDR2 YNFKEQ. V trimming: 3 bases; J trimming: 1 base; junction bases outside the gene matches: 12. There are 18 residues in the CDR3. The DNA for the CDR3 is TGTGCCAGCAGCCAGGCTAGCGGGGCAGATCCGATCCAAGAGACCCAGTACTTC. It specifies CASSQASGADPIQETQYF.

This chain uses TRBV9 with TRBJ2-7; perhaps TRBD2 as D (5 bases). The V gene's germline CDR1 is SGDLS and CDR2 YYNGEE. The CDR3 has 17 amino acids. V was pared by 0 bases and J by 0 bases, with 16 bases between. CDR3 loop: CASSVGGGSASSYEQYF. The CDR3 DNA reads as TGTGCCAGCAGCGTAGGGGGTGGGAGTGCGAGCTCCTACGAGCAGTACTTC.

The chain carries TRBV4-1 and TRBJ1-2, with D maybe TRBD1 (5 bases). V lost 5 bases, J lost 4 bases, and 8 bases lay in between. Germline values: CDR1 MGHRA, CDR2 YSYEKL. The CDR3 sequence is 12 residues long. CDR3 region: CASSGAGYGYTF. DNA of the CDR3: TGCGCCAGCAGCGGGGCAGGCTATGGCTACACCTTC.

The chain is built from TRBV5-1 and TRBJ1-2; D is unresolved. V was pared by 0 bases and J by 7 bases, with 10 bases between. Germline values: CDR1 SGHRS, CDR2 YFSETQ. This CDR3 is 13 amino acids long. The CDR3 sequence is CASSLEGVPGYTF. The CDR3 region has the DNA TGCGCCAGCAGCTTGGAAGGTGTTCCTGGCTACACCTTC.

This clone was seen a handful of times. The V call is TRBV6-5, the J call TRBJ1-2; D possibly corresponds to TRBD1 (5 bases). Germline V gives CDR1 MNHEY, CDR2 SVGAGI. CDR3 length equals 13 residues. Trimming took off 6 bases at V and 2 bases at J, with 10 bases between the two ends. The CDR3 is CASRAGLNYGYTF. The CDR3 region has the DNA TGTGCCAGCAGAGCAGGGTTAAACTATGGCTACACCTTC.

The genes are TRBV4-3 and TRBJ2-2; D remains ambiguous. V lost 2 bases and J 0 bases, leaving 10 bases between the germline ends. CDR3 length: 16 amino acids. CDR1 and CDR2 from the germline V gene are LGHNA and YSLEER. This chain's CDR3 is CASSQWPRTNTGELFF. The CDR3 nucleotides are TGCGCCAGCAGCCAATGGCCACGGACGAACACCGGGGAGCTGTTTTTT.

The chain combines TRBV19 with TRBJ1-2, with D tentatively TRBD1 (5 bases). Germline V gene lookup returns CDR1 LNHDA and CDR2 SQIVND (reference sequence). CDR3 length: 18 residues. Trimming removed 0 bases from V and 0 bases from J, with 17 bases in between. The DNA for the CDR3 is TGTGCCAGTAGTATAGATGGAGGGGAAACAAGACCTAACTATGGCTACACCTTC. Translation gives CASSIDGGETRPNYGYTF.

The CDR3 sequence is CASSSNRGDTEAFF. The CDR3 DNA reads as TGTGCCAGCAGTTCAAACAGGGGGGACACTGAAGCTTTCTTT. This sequence joins TRBV2 and TRBJ1-1; 8 bases are shared with TRBD1. Germline CDR1 and CDR2: SNHLY and FYNNEI. V trimming: 5 bases; J trimming: 3 bases; junction bases outside the gene matches: 5. The CDR3 loop spans 14 amino acids.

The rearrangement joins TRBV7-9 to TRBJ2-7; no definite D call. The ends were cut back, 5 bases at V and 0 bases at J, with 14 bases in the middle. CDR1 is SEHNR and CDR2 is FQNEAQ in the germline V gene (reference sequence). This CDR3 region has 15 residues. The CDR3 reads CASSPRGSTSYEQYF. In DNA, the CDR3 is TGTGCCAGCAGCCCGAGAGGCAGCACCTCCTACGAGCAGTACTTC.

The chain carries TRBV19 and TRBJ2-7; 8 bases are a match to TRBD2. Looked up from germline, CDR1 is LNHDA and CDR2 is SQIVND (reference sequence). This CDR3 is built from 15 residues. Trimming removed 9 bases from V and 2 bases from J; junction bases left unmatched: 12. The CDR3 sequence: CASTSRGGGTYEQYF. CDR3 DNA sequence: TGTGCCAGCACCAGTCGGGGGGGAGGGACCTACGAGCAGTACTTC.

The chain carries TRBV2 and TRBJ1-5; unclear D gene. Deletions cut 0 bases from V and 0 bases from J, with 18 bases between. The germline gives CDR1 SNHLY, CDR2 FYNNEI. The CDR3 sequence is 19 residues long. The CDR3: CASSEALELSSHSNQPQHF. As DNA, the CDR3 is TGTGCCAGCAGTGAAGCGCTTGAGCTTTCCTCTCATAGCAATCAGCCCCAGCATTTT.

The chain employs TRBV29-1 and TRBJ2-1; either TRBD1 or TRBD2 may supply D (5 bases each). The V and J ends lost 0 bases and 1 base respectively, with 13 bases between them. The CDR3 has 16 residues. Germline CDR1 is SQVTM and CDR2 is ANQGSEA. The CDR3 protein is CSVEEHDGGSYNEQFF. The CDR3 DNA is TGCAGCGTTGAAGAGCACGATGGGGGATCCTACAATGAGCAGTTCTTC.

V usage is TRBV5-6 and J usage is TRBJ1-6, with a possible D match to TRBD1 (6 bases). Germline loops: CDR1 SGHDT, CDR2 YYEEEE. This CDR3 is built from 15 residues. V shed 4 bases and J shed 11 bases, with 19 bases lying between them. The CDR3 sequence is CASSPSGGLEAPLHF. CDR3 DNA sequence: TGTGCCAGCAGCCCCTCGGGGGGGCTCGAGGCACCCCTCCACTTT.

The gene calls are TRBV25-1 and TRBJ1-1, with D uncertain. The length of the CDR3 is 16 residues. Trimming pared 2 bases from V and 4 bases from J, leaving 17 bases between. Per the germline V gene, CDR1 is MGHDK and CDR2 is SYGVNS. Here the CDR3 reads CASSEPLRRGITEAFF. The CDR3 DNA sequence: TGTGCCAGCAGTGAACCCCTTAGGCGAGGGATCACTGAAGCTTTCTTT.

This clone was counted a single time. CDR3: CAWSVHPTGLNIQYF. The CDR3 nucleotides read TGTGCCTGGAGTGTACACCCCACAGGGCTGAACATTCAGTACTTC. This chain connects TRBV30 to TRBJ2-4; tentatively, D is TRBD1 (6 bases). Trimming left V 0 bases short and J 7 bases short, with 16 bases between. Germline values: CDR1 GTSNPN, CDR2 SVGIG (reference sequence). The CDR3 runs to 15 residues.

This clone was observed once. The chain carries TRBV25-1 and TRBJ2-1; TRBD2 might be the D (6 bases). Trimming pared 1 base from V and 10 bases from J, leaving 8 bases between. The germline gives CDR1 MGHDK, CDR2 SYGVNS. The CDR3 consists of 12 residues. This CDR3 reads CASSELAEEQFF. Here the CDR3 DNA reads TGTGCCAGCAGTGAATTAGCGGAGGAGCAGTTCTTC.

V gene TRBV5-6 combines with J gene TRBJ2-3; D not resolved. CDR1 SGHDT and CDR2 YYEEEE come from the germline V gene. This CDR3 contains 14 residues. V lost 2 bases to trimming and J lost 4 bases, with 11 bases between them. CDR3 protein: CASSLSRSPDTQYF. The CDR3 coding sequence is TGTGCCAGCAGCTTATCGAGGTCCCCAGATACGCAGTATTTT.

The chain employs TRBV11-2 and TRBJ2-7; 8 bases agree with TRBD2. CDR1 is SGHAT and CDR2 is FQNNGV in the germline V gene. J gave up 4 bases and V 5 bases, and 13 bases lay outside the gene matches. The CDR3 spans 16 residues. The DNA for the CDR3 is TGTGCCAGCAGCCCCATCCGACGGGAGGGCCCTTACGAGCAGTACTTC. Translation gives CASSPIRREGPYEQYF.

The V and J genes are TRBV5-6 and TRBJ2-2; 15 positions agree with TRBD2. The germline gives CDR1 SGHDT, CDR2 YYEEEE. The CDR3 is 17 residues long. The junction had 5 bases not matched to a gene; V was cut back by 3 bases and J by 5 bases. Here the CDR3 DNA reads TGTGCCAGCAGCTGGGGGACTAGCGGGAGGCGGACCGGGGAGCTGTTTTTT. Translation gives CASSWGTSGRRTGELFF.

The rearrangement links TRBV25-1 to TRBJ1-2; TRBD1 agrees at 11 bases. With 6 bases clipped from V and 2 bases from J, the junction kept 5 bases outside the gene matches. This CDR3 spans 15 amino acids. Per germline, CDR1 MGHDK and CDR2 SYGVNS. The CDR3 nucleotides read TGTGCCAGCAGCAGAGGACAGGGGGCGAACTATGGCTACACCTTC. Encoded protein: CASSRGQGANYGYTF.

The chain combines TRBV29-1 with TRBJ2-1, with 7 nucleotides matching TRBD1. The CDR3 runs to 15 residues. V was clipped by 1 base and J by 0 bases; unmatched bases: 3. In germline, CDR1 is SQVTM, CDR2 ANQGSEA. The CDR3 DNA reads as TGCAGCGTTGAAGCCACAGGGGACTCCTACAATGAGCAGTTCTTC. It is translated as CSVEATGDSYNEQFF.

The table lists this clone with a count of one. This chain connects TRBV27 to TRBJ2-3, with D possibly matching TRBD2 (6 bases). From germline, CDR1 is MNHEY and CDR2 SMNVEV (reference sequence). V lost 4 bases and J 4 bases, leaving 21 bases between the germline ends. The CDR3 consists of 17 residues. CDR3 DNA: TGTGCCAGCAGTTCCGATGCTGGGAGGCGGGGCGCAGATACGCAGTATTTT. Translated, it gives CASSSDAGRRGADTQYF.

The chain carries TRBV2 and TRBJ2-5; 9 bases are shared with TRBD1. The germline V gene encodes CDR1 SNHLY and CDR2 FYNNEI. The V segment lost 3 bases and the J segment 2 bases; nucleotides outside the gene matches: 1. The CDR3 length is 14 residues. The CDR3 DNA is TGTGCCAGCAGTGAGGGGACAGGGCAAGAGACCCAGTACTTC. Translating it yields CASSEGTGQETQYF.

The CDR3 DNA follows: TGTGCCAGCAGCTTGGGTCTAGCGGGAGTCAATGAGCAGTTCTTC. Amino acid sequence: CASSLGLAGVNEQFF. The chain couples TRBV5-6 to TRBJ2-1; 10 bases fit TRBD2. Trimming removed 0 bases from V and 6 bases from J; junction bases left unmatched: 3. The CDR3 is 15 residues long. Germline lookup yields CDR1 SGHDT and CDR2 YYEEEE.

The chain employs TRBV6-5 and TRBJ2-1; weak D call: TRBD1 (5 bases). Germline CDR1 and CDR2: MNHEY and SVGAGI. Trimming took off 2 bases at V and 2 bases at J, with 13 bases between the two ends. This CDR3 region has 16 residues. Here the CDR3 reads CASSYRWAGPYNEQFF. DNA of the CDR3: TGTGCCAGCAGTTACCGGTGGGCAGGGCCCTACAATGAGCAGTTCTTC.

The chain links TRBV9 to TRBJ1-3; D gene unclear. CDR3 size: 16 residues. The germline CDR1 and CDR2 sequences are SGDLS and YYNGEE. Deletions cut 3 bases from V and 2 bases from J, with 15 bases between. This CDR3 is CASSASAAPTGNTIYF. CDR3 nucleotides: TGTGCCAGCAGCGCGTCGGCGGCCCCCACTGGAAACACCATATATTTT.

The chain links TRBV6-5 to TRBJ1-5, with no clear D. Trimming stripped 5 bases from V and 4 bases from J, with 9 bases between. CDR1 is MNHEY and CDR2 is SVGAGI in the germline V gene. CDR3 length: 13 residues. CDR3 loop: CASSERRNQPQHF. The DNA of the CDR3 is TGTGCCAGCAGTGAAAGGAGAAATCAGCCCCAGCATTTT.